This T cell receptor beta chain came from a study of control samples from healthy donors and cancer patients. Sequenced by immunoSEQ multiplex PCR; TCRdb stores in-frame clones only, minus some. The sample consists of a few hundred thousand clones, 80% to 95% of them appearing once. The sample consisted of PBMCs. The sequence was obtained from a man aged 35-49 years with head and neck cancer.

This CDR3 reads CASSFPGSRGGRSYNEQFF. The DNA of the CDR3 is TGTGCCAGCAGCTTCCCGGGGAGTCGGGGGGGACGGTCCTACAATGAGCAGTTCTTC. V and J are TRBV7-2 and TRBJ2-1; TRBD2 matches 8 bases. CDR3 size: 19 residues. Germline CDR1 reads SGHTA; CDR2 reads FQGNSA. V shed 3 bases, J shed 1 base, and the junction held 14 bases outside the gene matches.